The rows below give T cell receptor beta chains drawn from one sample of a study of cytomegalovirus exposure and HLA in healthy donors. Produced via immunoSEQ multiplex PCR; TCRdb's table is partial and in-frame only. Of roughly 170,000 clones listed, roughly 80% were seen once; the top ten hold about 1%. Sequencing used PBMCs. All receptors come from a man aged 25 to 45 in good health and CMV-seronegative. Each CDR3 is given with its conserved first and last residue. The D gene is left open where the match is weak. Size tells how often a clone was seen (once, few, many) or the class of an expanded clone, and some rows leave it out.

d_gene	v_gene	abundance	j_gene	CDR3nt	CDR3aa
.	TRBV2	.	TRBJ2-5	TGTGCCAGCAGTGTGGCCTCGGAGACCCAGTACTTC	CASSVASETQYF
TRBD2	TRBV5-1	.	TRBJ2-3	TGCGCCAGCAGCGGTGGACTAGCGGGGGGGGTCCGGGATACGCAGTATTTT	CASSGGLAGGVRDTQYF
TRBD1	TRBV5-1	.	TRBJ1-5	TGCGCCAGCAGCTTGGGGTCGGCCGGACAGGGTGGTTGGAATCAGCCCCAGCATTTT	CASSLGSAGQGGWNQPQHF
TRBD2	TRBV29-1	.	TRBJ2-1	TGCAGCGTTGCACCACGACTAGCGGGACGCAATGAGCAGTTCTTC	CSVAPRLAGRNEQFF
.	TRBV9	.	TRBJ2-1	TGTGCCAGCAGCGTGTACGGGAGGGGGCCCTCCTACAATGAGCAGTTCTTC	CASSVYGRGPSYNEQFF
.	TRBV19	.	TRBJ2-1	TGTGCCAGTAGGTCATACAATGAGCAGTTCTTC	CASRSYNEQFF
TRBD1	TRBV2	.	TRBJ2-5	TGTGCCAGCAGACCCCGGACAGGGGGGGTAGAGACCCAGTACTTC	CASRPRTGGVETQYF
TRBD1	TRBV5-6	.	TRBJ2-5	TGTGCCAGCAGCACCGACCTAAAAGGACAGGGGGCGGAGACCCAGTACTTC	CASSTDLKGQGAETQYF
TRBD2	TRBV27	.	TRBJ2-5	TGTGCCAGCAGTTCGGGGGGGAACCAAGAGACCCAGTACTTC	CASSSGGNQETQYF
TRBD2	TRBV2	.	TRBJ2-2	TGTGCCAGCAGTCGACTAGCGGGATCCGGGGAGCTGTTTTTT	CASSRLAGSGELFF
.	TRBV11-3	once	TRBJ2-2	TGTGCCAGCAGCCTAAGTTTGCCTACCGGGGAGCTGTTTTTT	CASSLSLPTGELFF
TRBD1	TRBV6-5	few	TRBJ2-5	TGTGCCAGCAGTATCCAGACAGGGGGAGGAGAGACCCAGTACTTC	CASSIQTGGGETQYF
TRBD2	TRBV11-2	.	TRBJ2-3	TGTGCCAGCAGCGGCGGGAGACCCCCAGATACGCAGTATTTT	CASSGGRPPDTQYF
TRBD1	TRBV11-3	.	TRBJ2-3	TGTGCCAGCAGCTTAGAAGGACAGGGAAACACAGATACGCAGTATTTT	CASSLEGQGNTDTQYF
TRBD1	TRBV2	.	TRBJ1-5	TGTGCCAGCCGACAGGGAAGGGACAATCAGCCCCAGCATTTT	CASRQGRDNQPQHF
TRBD2	TRBV19	.	TRBJ2-1	TGTGCCAGTAGTATGGGCGGGAGACTCAATGAGCAGTTCTTC	CASSMGGRLNEQFF
TRBD2	TRBV5-1	.	TRBJ2-3	TGCGCCAGCAGCTATTCTAGCGGGGGCGGCACAGATACGCAGTATTTT	CASSYSSGGGTDTQYF
TRBD1	TRBV19	.	TRBJ1-5	TGTGCCAGTACCCTAGACAGGGGGAACTATCAGCCCCAGCATTTT	CASTLDRGNYQPQHF
TRBD1	TRBV19	.	TRBJ1-5	TGTGCCAGTAGTACCCTTCCGGGACAGGGAAAGGATCAGCCCCAGCATTTT	CASSTLPGQGKDQPQHF
.	TRBV5-1	.	TRBJ2-1	TGCGCCAGCAGCTTGGGAGTTGACAATGAGCAGTTCTTC	CASSLGVDNEQFF
.	TRBV7-7	.	TRBJ2-1	TGTGCTAGCAGCTTTCCACTCCAGGGTTCTACCTACAATGAGCAGTTCTTC	CASSFPLQGSTYNEQFF
TRBD2	TRBV11-1	.	TRBJ2-1	TGTGCCAGCAGCTCCTGGGGGACTAGCTCCTACAATGAGCAGTTCTTC	CASSSWGTSSYNEQFF
.	TRBV2	.	TRBJ1-5	TGTGCCAGCAGTGCTGTCAGGCCGGATAGTCAGCCCCAGCATTTT	CASSAVRPDSQPQHF
TRBD2	TRBV30	.	TRBJ2-7	TGTGCCTGGAGCGCCCGGGGAGGGCTTGAGCAGTACTTC	CAWSARGGLEQYF
TRBD2	TRBV7-8	few	TRBJ2-5	TGTGCCAGCAGCAAACGTCGCCCTAGCGGGAGGGAGACCCAGTACTTC	CASSKRRPSGRETQYF
.	TRBV11-2	.	TRBJ2-7	TGTGCCAGCAGCTTCTGGGGGGGGGCCGAGTACGAGCAGTACTTC	CASSFWGGAEYEQYF
TRBD2	TRBV9	.	TRBJ2-5	TGTGCCAGCAGCGCCCCTAGCGGGGGGACCGATGGGACCCAGTACTTC	CASSAPSGGTDGTQYF
TRBD2	TRBV10-3	.	TRBJ2-7	TGTGCCACTCAAGAAGCGGGAGGGTTCTACGAGCAGTACTTC	CATQEAGGFYEQYF
TRBD2	TRBV5-4	.	TRBJ2-1	TGTGCCAGCAGCTTACGGACTAGCGGCGATGAGCAGTTCTTC	CASSLRTSGDEQFF
.	TRBV5-4	.	TRBJ2-3	TGTGCCAGCAGCTTGGAAGGAGGGGTCACAGATACGCAGTATTTT	CASSLEGGVTDTQYF
TRBD1	TRBV4-1	.	TRBJ1-3	TGCGCCAGCAGCCAAGAAGGGACAGGGATCTCTGACACCATATATTTT	CASSQEGTGISDTIYF
.	TRBV7-3	.	TRBJ2-3	TGTGCCAGCAGCTTAATCGGATCGGGAGTATCGGATACGCAGTATTTT	CASSLIGSGVSDTQYF
TRBD1	TRBV6-5	.	TRBJ2-1	TGTGCCAGCAGTTACCAGACAGGGTCAAGTGAGCAGTTCTTC	CASSYQTGSSEQFF
.	TRBV19	.	TRBJ2-2	TGTGCCAGTCACGGGGGGCTGGGCACCGGGGAGCTGTTTTTT	CASHGGLGTGELFF
TRBD1	TRBV18	few	TRBJ2-7	TGTGCCAGCTCACCTCGGGACAGTATCTACGAGCAGTACTTC	CASSPRDSIYEQYF
TRBD2	TRBV4-2	few	TRBJ2-7	TGTGCCAGCAGCCAAGAGAGAAGCGGGAGGTTCTACGAGCAGTACTTC	CASSQERSGRFYEQYF
.	TRBV10-1	.	TRBJ1-1	TGCGCCAGCAGTGAGAAAATAGTGAGGGCAGGTATTAGAGCTTTCTTT	CASSEKIVRAGIRAFF
TRBD2	TRBV29-1	.	TRBJ2-1	TGCAGCGTTGCGTCGGGGGGGTACTCCTACAATGAGCAGTTCTTC	CSVASGGYSYNEQFF
.	TRBV2	.	TRBJ1-4	TGTGCCAGCAGTTCAGGGTTTCCTGGTCAGAACATACGGTATAGGGAAAAACTGTTTTTT	CASSSGFPGQNIRYREKLFF
.	TRBV5-1	once	TRBJ2-3	TGCGCCAGCAGGACGACTAGTCGGGGCACAGATACGCAGTATTTT	CASRTTSRGTDTQYF
TRBD1	TRBV4-3	.	TRBJ2-7	TGCGCCAGCAGCCAAGAAGGGGGACCAGGGACAGGGTATTCCTACGAGCAGTACTTC	CASSQEGGPGTGYSYEQYF